This entry describes one TCR beta chain. Data came from immunoSEQ multiplex PCR; TCRdb stores just in-frame clones and leaves some out. Of 200,000 to 250,000 clones listed, approximately 90% are singletons. The sample belongs to a study of blood T cell repertoires in COVID-19. Study background: From the United States, Italy and Spain came samples of acute and convalescent COVID-19. Sources were T cells, B-cell-depleted T cells, or PBMCs; the material itself was cDNA or gDNA.

CDR3 length equals 14 residues. Germline assignment: CDR1 WSHSY and CDR2 SAAADI. Between the trimmed V and J ends, which lost 0 bases and 3 bases, there was a span of 6 bases. The chain links TRBV10-2 to TRBJ1-5; unclear D gene. The sequence was collected from a man aged 45-65 years with acute or convalescent COVID-19. Sequencing input: peripheral blood. Written as DNA, the CDR3 is TGCGCCAGCAGTGAGTCCGGTCCCAATCAGCCCCAGCATTTT. It yields the protein CASSESGPNQPQHF.